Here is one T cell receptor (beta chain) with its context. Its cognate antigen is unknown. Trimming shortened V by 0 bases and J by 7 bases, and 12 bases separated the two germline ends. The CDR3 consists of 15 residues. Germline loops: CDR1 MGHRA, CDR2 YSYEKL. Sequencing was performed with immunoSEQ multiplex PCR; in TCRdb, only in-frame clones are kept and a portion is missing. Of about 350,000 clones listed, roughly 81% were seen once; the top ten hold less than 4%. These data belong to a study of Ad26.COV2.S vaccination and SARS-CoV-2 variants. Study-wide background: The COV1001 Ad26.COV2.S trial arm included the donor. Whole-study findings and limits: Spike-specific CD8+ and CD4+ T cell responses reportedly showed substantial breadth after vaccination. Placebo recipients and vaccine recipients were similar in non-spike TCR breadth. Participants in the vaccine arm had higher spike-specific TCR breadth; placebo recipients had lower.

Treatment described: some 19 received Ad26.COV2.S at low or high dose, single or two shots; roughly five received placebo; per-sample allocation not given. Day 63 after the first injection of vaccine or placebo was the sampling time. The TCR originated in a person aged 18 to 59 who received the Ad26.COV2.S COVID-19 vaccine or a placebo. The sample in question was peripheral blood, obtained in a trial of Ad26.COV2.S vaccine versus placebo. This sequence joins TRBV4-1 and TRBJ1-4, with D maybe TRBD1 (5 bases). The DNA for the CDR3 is TGCGCCAGCAGCCAAGACAGGGTTTATGGTGAAAAACTGTTTTTT. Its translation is CASSQDRVYGEKLFF.